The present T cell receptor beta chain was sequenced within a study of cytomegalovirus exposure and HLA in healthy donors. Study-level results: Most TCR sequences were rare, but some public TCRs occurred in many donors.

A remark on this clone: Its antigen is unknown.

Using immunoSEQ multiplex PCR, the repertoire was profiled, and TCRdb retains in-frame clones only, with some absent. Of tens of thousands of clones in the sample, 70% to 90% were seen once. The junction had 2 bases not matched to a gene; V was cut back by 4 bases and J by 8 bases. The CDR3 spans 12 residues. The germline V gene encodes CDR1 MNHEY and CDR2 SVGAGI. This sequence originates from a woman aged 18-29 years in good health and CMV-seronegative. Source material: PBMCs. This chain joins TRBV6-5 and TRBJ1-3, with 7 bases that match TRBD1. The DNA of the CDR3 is TGTGCCAGCAGTTCAACAGGGGACACCATATATTTT. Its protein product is CASSSTGDTIYF.